This T cell receptor (beta chain) comes out of a study of regulatory T cells. Primers: 52 TRBV forward and 13 TRBJ reverse. Produced via immunoSEQ multiplex PCR; TCRdb's table is partial and in-frame only. This table holds about 35,000 clones, about 89% found once. This clone was observed once. Its antigen is still unknown. A couple of CD3G-deficient patients had more severe autoimmunity; all had some. CD4+ cells were sorted into CD25-high CD127-low regulatory cells and CD25-low CD127-high conventional cells. Study-level findings and limits: Hydrophobic residues at CDR3 positions 6 and 7 were enriched in conventional CD4+ T cells of CD3G-deficient patients. Patient repertoires had restricted TRB V-J pairs and skewed V and J usage, most in Tregs.

This CDR3 has 11 amino acids. The germline V and J ends were trimmed by 7 bases and 17 bases, with 17 bases remaining between them. The germline V gene has CDR1 SNHLY and CDR2 FYNNEI. The specimen sequenced was conventional CD4+ T cells sorted from blood. The receptor's source is a person under 30 with CD3G deficiency. The V and J genes are TRBV2 and TRBJ1-4, with D possibly matching TRBD1 (5 bases). CDR3: CASTMKKRGFF. CDR3 nucleotide sequence: TGTGCCAGCACCATGAAAAAAAGGGGATTTTTT.